This entry lists 8 T cell receptor beta chains sequenced from one sample in a study of cytomegalovirus exposure and HLA in healthy donors. The PCR made use of 60 Vbeta and 13 Jbeta primers. The protocol was immunoSEQ multiplex PCR, while the TCRdb copy is restricted to in-frame clones and leaves out a portion. The table gives around 100,000 clones; the top ten clones make up more than 0.5% of it. Specimen: PBMCs. The receptor source for this set is a man aged 45-60 years in good health and CMV-seronegative.

The rearrangement links TRBV10-3 to TRBJ2-5, with D perhaps TRBD2 (5 bases). The CDR3 sequence is 14 residues long. The V and J ends lost 10 bases and 1 base respectively, with 16 bases between them. Germline V gene data show CDR1 as ENHRY and CDR2 as SYGVKD. The CDR3 sequence is CATRRATGQETQYF. DNA for the CDR3: TGTGCCACCAGGCGGGCCACCGGCCAAGAGACCCAGTACTTC.

The chain employs TRBV28 and TRBJ1-1; 8 nucleotides align to TRBD1. This CDR3 is built from 15 residues. In germline, CDR1 is MDHEN, CDR2 SYDVKM. V dropped 4 bases and J dropped 5; count of bases not matched to a gene: 9. DNA for the CDR3: TGTGCCAGCAGTTCGACAGGGGCGGTACGGACTGAAGCTTTCTTT. Translating it yields CASSSTGAVRTEAFF.

V usage is TRBV5-4 and J usage is TRBJ1-3, with a tentative D call TRBD1 (5 bases). CDR3 length: 16 residues. The germline V gene encodes CDR1 SGHNT and CDR2 YYREEE (reference sequence). V lost 5 bases, J lost 0 bases, and 15 bases lay in between. Here the CDR3 reads CASSPKTAGSGNTIYF. DNA of the CDR3: TGTGCCAGCAGTCCCAAGACAGCCGGCTCTGGAAACACCATATATTTT.

The chain has TRBV4-3 and TRBJ2-7; 9 bases line up with TRBD2. Losses at the gene ends were 4 bases for V and 5 bases for J; bases not matched to a gene: 6. The CDR3 length is 14 residues. Germline V gives CDR1 LGHNA, CDR2 YSLEER. The CDR3 region is CASSLGLASNEQYF. The DNA of the CDR3 is TGCGCCAGCAGCCTCGGACTAGCGAGTAACGAGCAGTACTTC.

This chain links TRBV18 with TRBJ1-1, with TRBD1 identical over 7 bases. The CDR3 totals 14 residues. V lost 3 bases to trimming and J lost 5 bases; unmatched junction nucleotides: 6. CDR1 KGHSH and CDR2 LQKENI come from the germline V gene. The CDR3 DNA sequence: TGTGCCAGCTCACCCGACAGGGCGCCGACTGAAGCTTTCTTT. Amino acid sequence: CASSPDRAPTEAFF.

The gene calls are TRBV11-3 and TRBJ2-7; maybe TRBD2 (6 bases). Trimming shortened V by 1 base and J by 13 bases, and 20 bases separated the two germline ends. This CDR3 has 14 residues. Germline-derived CDR1 and CDR2 are SGHNT and YENEEA. The CDR3 here is CASSLGTSIQRAYF. CDR3 nucleotides: TGTGCCAGCAGCTTAGGCACGTCAATCCAGCGGGCATACTTC.

The genes are TRBV6-4 and TRBJ1-2; D possibly corresponds to TRBD1 (6 bases). The CDR3 runs to 14 residues. Germline CDR1 and CDR2: MRHNA and SNTAGT. The V end was cut by 4 bases, the J end by 8 bases, with 17 bases between. CDR3 residues: CASSAQQGTSGYTF. In nucleotides, the CDR3 is TGTGCCAGCAGTGCCCAACAGGGAACGAGCGGCTACACCTTC.

This chain links TRBV7-2 with TRBJ2-1; 9 bases align to TRBD2. There are 14 residues in the CDR3. Trimming cost V 6 bases and J 8 bases; bases outside gene matches: 8. Per germline, CDR1 SGHTA and CDR2 FQGNSA. The CDR3: CASRVAGASYEQFF. The CDR3 DNA reads TGTGCCAGCAGGGTAGCGGGAGCGTCCTATGAGCAGTTCTTC.